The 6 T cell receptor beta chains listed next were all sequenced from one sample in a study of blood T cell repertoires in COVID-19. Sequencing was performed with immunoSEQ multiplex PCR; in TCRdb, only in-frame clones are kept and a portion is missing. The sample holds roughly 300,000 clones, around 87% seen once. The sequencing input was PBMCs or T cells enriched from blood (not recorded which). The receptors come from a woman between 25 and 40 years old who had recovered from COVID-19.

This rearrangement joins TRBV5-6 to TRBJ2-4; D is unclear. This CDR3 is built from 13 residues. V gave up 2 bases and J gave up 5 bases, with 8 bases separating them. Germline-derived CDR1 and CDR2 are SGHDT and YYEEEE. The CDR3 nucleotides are TGTGCCAGCAGCTTTGACACCCAAAACATTCAGTACTTC. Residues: CASSFDTQNIQYF.

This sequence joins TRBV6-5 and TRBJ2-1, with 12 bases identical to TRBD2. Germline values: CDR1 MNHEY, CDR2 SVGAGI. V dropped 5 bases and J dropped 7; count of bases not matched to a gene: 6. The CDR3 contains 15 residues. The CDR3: CASSRTSGVGNEQFF. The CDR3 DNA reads TGTGCCAGCAGTCGGACTAGCGGGGTAGGTAATGAGCAGTTCTTC.

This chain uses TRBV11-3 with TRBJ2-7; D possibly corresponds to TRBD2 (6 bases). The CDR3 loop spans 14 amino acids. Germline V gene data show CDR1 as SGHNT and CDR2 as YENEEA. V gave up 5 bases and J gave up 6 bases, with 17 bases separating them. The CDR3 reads CASSPGPGVGEQYF. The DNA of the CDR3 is TGTGCCAGCAGCCCGGGCCCGGGGGTCGGCGAGCAGTACTTC.

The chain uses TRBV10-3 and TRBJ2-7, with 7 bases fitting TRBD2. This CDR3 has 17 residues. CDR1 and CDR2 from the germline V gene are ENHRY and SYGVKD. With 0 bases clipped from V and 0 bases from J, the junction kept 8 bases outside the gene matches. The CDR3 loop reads CAISESSYGGISYEQYF. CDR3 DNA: TGTGCCATCAGTGAGTCGTCTTACGGGGGGATCTCCTACGAGCAGTACTTC.

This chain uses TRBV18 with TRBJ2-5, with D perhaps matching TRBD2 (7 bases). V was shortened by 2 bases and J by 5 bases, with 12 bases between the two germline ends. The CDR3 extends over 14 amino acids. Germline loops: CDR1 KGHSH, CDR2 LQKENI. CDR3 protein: CASSPSGGPETQYF. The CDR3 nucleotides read TGTGCCAGCTCACCATCGGGGGGCCCGGAGACCCAGTACTTC.

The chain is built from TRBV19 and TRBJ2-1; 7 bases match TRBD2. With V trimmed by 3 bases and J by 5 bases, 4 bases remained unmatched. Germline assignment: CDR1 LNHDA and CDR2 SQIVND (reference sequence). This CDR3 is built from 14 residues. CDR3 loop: CASSITSDNNEQFF. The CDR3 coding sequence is TGTGCCAGTAGTATTACTAGCGATAACAATGAGCAGTTCTTC.